These 32 T cell receptor beta chains came from one sample sequenced in a study of neurological immune-mediated disorders. Each CDR3 protein is one row after TCRdb ran MiXCR on the 5' RACE reads. The table lists roughly 98,000 distinct CDR3 sequences, approximately 13% of them singletons. Indicated time point: longitudinal time-point 2. The sample comprised PBMCs. The receptors were sampled from a female donor with HTLV-1-associated myelopathy (HAM/TSP).

This clonotype has at least ten counts. CDR3 nucleotides: TGCAGTGCTCGTGGACTAGCGGGGGGGCCCGTGGCCTACAATGAGCAGTTCTTC. Residues: CSARGLAGGPVAYNEQFF. This chain links TRBV20-1 with TRBJ2-1, with TRBD2 matching over 15 bases. From germline, CDR1 is DFQATT and CDR2 SNEGSKA (reference sequence). J was trimmed by 2 bases and V by 5 bases; bases with no gene match: 10. The CDR3 has 18 residues.

A few counts support this clonotype. The chain couples TRBV20-1 to TRBJ1-1; a possible D gene is TRBD1 (6 bases). V was pared by 6 bases and J by 4 bases, with 18 bases between. CDR3 length equals 14 residues. Germline-derived CDR1 and CDR2 are DFQATT and SNEGSKA (reference sequence). This CDR3 is CSAAGGGAFTEAFF. CDR3 sequence (DNA): TGCAGTGCCGCCGGCGGGGGGGCATTCACTGAAGCTTTCTTT.

The genes are TRBV9 and TRBJ2-7; 7 bases are shared with TRBD1. The CDR3 runs to 12 residues. The germline CDR1 and CDR2 sequences are SGDLS and YYNGEE. Losses at the gene ends were 7 bases for V and 4 bases for J; bases not matched to a gene: 5. The DNA for the CDR3 is TGTGCCAGCGGATCAGGGGGTTACGAGCAGTACTTC. The encoded protein is CASGSGGYEQYF.

This clonotype was detected many times. The chain links TRBV5-1 to TRBJ2-1; D unresolved. The V gene lost 0 bases and the J gene lost 8 bases, with 12 bases spanning the gap. This CDR3 contains 14 residues. Looked up from germline, CDR1 is SGHRS and CDR2 is YFSETQ. The CDR3 DNA follows: TGCGCCAGCAGCTTGGCGGTAGGGCTCCATGAGCAGTTCTTC. Its translation is CASSLAVGLHEQFF.

This clonotype was counted between two and nine times. The chain employs TRBV5-1 and TRBJ1-2, with D maybe TRBD1 (6 bases). Deletions cut 1 base from V and 4 bases from J, with 11 bases between. Germline V gene data show CDR1 as SGHRS and CDR2 as YFSETQ. CDR3 length: 14 amino acids. CDR3: CASSLSGATYGYTF. The CDR3 coding sequence is TGCGCCAGCAGCTTGTCAGGGGCGACCTATGGCTACACCTTC.

Worth noting for this clonotype: A clone one base away is much larger, so this may be a read error. The chain joins TRBV12-3 or TRBV12-4 to TRBJ1-2; D possibly corresponds to TRBD1 (5 bases). The CDR3 contains 13 residues. The chain's CDR3 is CASTPGTDYGYNF. In DNA, the CDR3 is TGTGCCAGCACCCCAGGGACGGATTATGGCTACAACTTC.

This clonotype came up many times. Here the CDR3 DNA reads TGTGCCAGCTACTACAATGAGCAGTTCTTC. It specifies CASYYNEQFF. V and J are TRBV6-5 and TRBJ2-1; D unclear. V was pared by 8 bases and J by 3 bases, with 2 bases between. The CDR3 sequence is 10 residues long. Per the germline V gene, CDR1 is MNHEY and CDR2 is SVGAGI.

This clonotype occurred many times. The genes are TRBV28 and TRBJ1-5; tentatively, D is TRBD1 (6 bases). CDR3 length: 17 residues. The germline V and J ends were trimmed by 10 bases and 6 bases, with 28 bases remaining between them. From germline, CDR1 is MDHEN and CDR2 SYDVKM. CDR3: CATRSRRGTTPFQPQHF. CDR3 in DNA: TGTGCCACCCGCTCACGGAGGGGGACCACACCGTTTCAGCCCCAGCATTTT.

The rearrangement links TRBV5-5 to TRBJ2-1, with 9 bases that match TRBD2. The germline CDR1 and CDR2 sequences are SGHKS and YYEKEE (reference sequence). The CDR3 totals 12 residues. Unmatched junction bases numbered 6, after V lost 4 bases and J lost 13 bases. CDR3 nucleotide sequence: TGTGCCAGCAGCCAAGAGCGGGGGGTACAGTTCTTC. This sequence encodes CASSQERGVQFF.

This clonotype was observed a few times. This sequence joins TRBV27 and TRBJ1-1; 8 bases are a match to TRBD1. The germline V gene has CDR1 MNHEY and CDR2 SMNVEV (reference sequence). The V gene end was trimmed by 6 bases and the J gene end by 6 bases; junction bases not matched to a gene: 9. The CDR3 totals 14 residues. CDR3 in amino acids: CASSGTGGTAEAFF. The CDR3 DNA is TGTGCCAGCAGCGGGACAGGAGGGACGGCTGAAGCTTTCTTT.

Notes on this clonotype: A much larger clonotype is one base distant, so this may be a read error. The chain joins TRBV5-1 to TRBJ2-5, with a weak D call TRBD2 (5 bases). Germline CDR1 and CDR2: SGHRS and YFSETQ. The CDR3 is made up of 14 amino acids. The CDR3 region is CANSLGSGIETQYF. Written as DNA, the CDR3 is TGCGCCAACAGCTTGGGTTCGGGGATAGAGACCCAGTACTTC.

This clonotype was observed many times. Here the CDR3 reads CASSEGGRGSSYEQYF. Written as DNA, the CDR3 is TGCGCCAGCAGCGAGGGGGGGCGGGGGAGCTCCTACGAGCAGTACTTC. The chain uses TRBV5-1 and TRBJ2-7; D possibly corresponds to TRBD2 (7 bases). Between the trimmed V and J ends, which lost 4 bases and 0 bases, there was a span of 17 bases. This CDR3 is 16 amino acids long. The V gene's germline CDR1 is SGHRS and CDR2 YFSETQ.

This clonotype was seen many times. This chain links TRBV6-5 with TRBJ1-1; 9 nucleotides align to TRBD1. Unmatched junction bases numbered 3, after V lost 0 bases and J lost 4 bases. CDR1 and CDR2 from the germline V gene are MNHEY and SVGAGI. This CDR3 has 15 residues. CDR3 in amino acids: CASSYSGTGSTEAFF. CDR3 nucleotide sequence: TGTGCCAGCAGTTACTCCGGGACAGGGTCCACTGAAGCTTTCTTT.

This clonotype was seen repeatedly, ten times or more. V and J are TRBV28 and TRBJ2-2; weak D call: TRBD1 (6 bases). The ends were cut back, 6 bases at V and 2 bases at J, with 13 bases in the middle. CDR1 and CDR2 (germline): MDHEN, SYDVKM. This CDR3 spans 15 amino acids. This chain's CDR3 is CASRLTGYNTGELFF. DNA for the CDR3: TGTGCCAGCAGACTTACAGGGTACAACACCGGGGAGCTGTTTTTT.

This clonotype was seen repeatedly, ten times or more. The J gene is TRBJ1-4, the V gene TRBV7-8, with a weak D call TRBD1 (6 bases). The germline V and J ends were trimmed by 5 bases and 4 bases, with 14 bases remaining between them. Germline V gene data show CDR1 as SGHVS and CDR2 as FQNEAQ. CDR3 length: 15 residues. This chain's CDR3 is CASSPKGGLNEKLFF. CDR3 coding DNA: TGTGCCAGCAGCCCCAAAGGGGGGCTTAATGAAAAACTGTTTTTT.

This clonotype occurred many times. The chain employs TRBV5-5 and TRBJ1-1; no firm D call. V lost 1 base to trimming and J lost 3 bases, with 7 bases between them. The germline CDR1 and CDR2 sequences are SGHKS and YYEKEE (reference sequence). The CDR3 sequence is 13 residues long. As DNA, the CDR3 is TGTGCCAGCAGCTTGAATCCCGACACTGAAGCTTTCTTT. It is translated as CASSLNPDTEAFF.

The rearrangement links TRBV3-1 to TRBJ2-5; D might be TRBD2 (6 bases). The CDR3 is 12 amino acids. The V end lost 5 bases, the J end lost 5 bases, and 9 bases lay between the germline ends. From germline, CDR1 is LGHDT and CDR2 YNNKEL (reference sequence). CDR3 amino acids: CASSYGGETQYF. DNA of the CDR3: TGTGCCAGCAGCTATGGGGGGGAGACCCAGTACTTC.

This clonotype was observed many times. The chain couples TRBV4-1 to TRBJ1-6; D ambiguous. Looked up from germline, CDR1 is MGHRA and CDR2 is YSYEKL. The V gene lost 0 bases and the J gene lost 7 bases, with 10 bases spanning the gap. The CDR3 sequence is 15 residues long. The CDR3 region has the DNA TGCGCCAGCAGCCAAGACTCGTCCGGGAATTCACCCCTCCACTTT. It encodes CASSQDSSGNSPLHF.

Many counts were recorded for this clonotype. The chain recombines TRBV7-8 with TRBJ2-3, with TRBD2 matching over 10 bases. The CDR3 contains 16 residues. The V and J ends lost 5 bases and 2 bases, in that order; junction bases with no gene match: 7. Germline CDR1 is SGHVS and CDR2 is FQNEAQ. In DNA form, the CDR3 reads TGTGCCAGCAGCCCTTTAGCGGGGGGATCCACAGATACGCAGTATTTT. Translation: CASSPLAGGSTDTQYF.

This clonotype was recorded at least ten times. The V gene is TRBV5-1, the J gene TRBJ1-1; 7 bases agree with TRBD1. The CDR3 totals 15 residues. With V trimmed by 4 bases and J by 1 base, 7 bases remained unmatched. Germline V lookup: CDR1 SGHRS, CDR2 YFSETQ. The CDR3: CASSAPGQKNTEAFF. CDR3 bases: TGCGCCAGCAGCGCTCCGGGACAGAAGAACACTGAAGCTTTCTTT.

This clonotype showed up many times. CDR3 DNA: TGTGCCAGCAGCTTGACTAGAAGCGACAATGAGCAGTTCTTC. This sequence encodes CASSLTRSDNEQFF. The rearrangement uses TRBV12-3 or TRBV12-4 and TRBJ2-1; perhaps TRBD2 as D (6 bases). Trimming stripped 6 bases from V and 5 bases from J, with 14 bases between. The CDR3 runs to 14 residues.

This clonotype was detected many times. V is TRBV7-8 and J is TRBJ1-1, with 9 nucleotides matching TRBD1. Germline assignment: CDR1 SGHVS and CDR2 FQNEAQ. V gave up 2 bases and J gave up 4 bases; unmatched junction bases: 14. This CDR3 contains 18 residues. This CDR3 reads CASSLRRTGAGGGTEAFF. The CDR3 region has the DNA TGTGCCAGCAGCTTAAGGAGGACAGGGGCCGGGGGCGGCACTGAAGCTTTCTTT.

This clonotype is labeled medium-sized. The chain carries TRBV15 and TRBJ2-7, with TRBD1 identical over 7 bases. Germline CDR1 LNHNV, CDR2 YYDKDF (reference sequence). CDR3 length: 15 amino acids. The V and J ends lost 1 base and 3 bases, in that order; junction bases with no gene match: 6. CDR3: CATSRGGNRGYEQYF. CDR3 nucleotides: TGTGCCACCAGCAGAGGGGGGAACAGGGGCTACGAGCAGTACTTC.

The chain employs TRBV30 and TRBJ1-2, with D perhaps matching TRBD1 (6 bases). Germline loops: CDR1 GTSNPN, CDR2 SVGIG (reference sequence). The CDR3 totals 13 residues. Trimming removed 1 base at V and 7 bases at J, with 13 bases between. CDR3: CAWSEGQFRGYTF. The CDR3 DNA follows: TGTGCCTGGAGTGAAGGACAGTTCCGTGGCTACACCTTC. The full variable domain, its missing parts supplied by reference TRBV30 and TRBJ1-2, is SQTIHQWPATLVQPVGSPLSLECTVEGTSNPNLYWYRQAAGRGLQLLFYSVGIGQISSEVPQNLSASRPQDRQFILSSKKLLLSDSGFYLCAWSEGQFRGYTFGSGTRLTVV.

This clonotype was counted at least ten times. One end of the junction varies from germline; a read error may be responsible. The chain carries TRBV15 and TRBJ2-2, with D perhaps given as TRBD1 or TRBD2 (5 bases each). The germline V gene encodes CDR1 LNHNV and CDR2 YYDKDF (reference sequence). This CDR3 contains 19 residues. The CDR3 here is CATSRDTINEGWESGELFF. The CDR3 DNA reads TGTGCTACCAGCAGAGATACGATAAACGAGGGGTGGGAAAGCGGGGAGCTGTTTTTT.

The CDR3 loop is CASSADGLQPQHF. The CDR3 DNA sequence: TGCGCCAGCAGCGCGGATGGGCTTCAGCCCCAGCATTTT. The rearrangement uses TRBV5-1 and TRBJ1-5; D ambiguous. The CDR3 loop spans 13 amino acids. The ends were cut back, 4 bases at V and 6 bases at J, with 11 bases in the middle. Germline-derived CDR1 and CDR2 are SGHRS and YFSETQ. The whole variable domain, filled in from reference TRBV5-1 and TRBJ1-5, reads KAGVTQTPRYLIKTRGQQVTLSCSPISGHRSVSWYQQTPGQGLQFLFEYFSETQRNKGNFPGRFSGRQFSNSRSEMNVSTLELGDSALYLCASSADGLQPQHFGDGTRLSIL.

Many counts were recorded for this clonotype. The chain combines TRBV6-5 with TRBJ2-7; weak D call: TRBD1 (6 bases). The V and J ends lost 0 bases and 6 bases respectively, with 18 bases between them. Germline CDR1 is MNHEY and CDR2 is SVGAGI. The CDR3 is 16 residues long. This CDR3 reads CASSYSSLGHGTEQYF. The CDR3 region has the DNA TGTGCCAGCAGTTACTCGAGTTTGGGACACGGAACCGAGCAGTACTTC.

V usage is TRBV27 and J usage is TRBJ2-2; D gene ambiguous. The CDR3 covers 12 residues. Germline loops: CDR1 MNHEY, CDR2 SMNVEV (reference sequence). The CDR3 coding sequence is TGTGAAAGCAGTTTTCCGGGCGGGGAGCTGTTTTTT. Residues: CESSFPGGELFF.

This clonotype showed up many times. The chain links TRBV10-3 to TRBJ2-7; the match to TRBD1 covers 9 bases. V shed 0 bases and J 6 bases; nucleotides not matched to a gene: 6. Germline V lookup: CDR1 ENHRY, CDR2 SYGVKD. This CDR3 spans 15 amino acids. CDR3 nucleotide sequence: TGTGCCATCAGTGAGTCGGCGGACAGGGGAGGCGAGCAGTACTTC. The encoded protein is CAISESADRGGEQYF.

This clonotype was counted ten times or more. This chain uses TRBV10-3 with TRBJ1-6, with a weak D call TRBD1 (5 bases). CDR3 length: 16 amino acids. Germline V gene data show CDR1 as ENHRY and CDR2 as SYGVKD. Deletions cut 2 bases from V and 7 bases from J, with 15 bases between. The CDR3 nucleotides read TGTGCCATCAGTGAGGGGGGAGGAGGGGTAAATTCACCCCTCCACTTT. This codes for CAISEGGGGVNSPLHF.

This clonotype was seen many times. This chain connects TRBV24-1 to TRBJ2-7, with D hard to call. The CDR3 consists of 12 residues. CDR1 is KGHDR and CDR2 is SFDVKD in the germline V gene. The V end lost 5 bases, the J end lost 6 bases, and 10 bases lay between the germline ends. This chain's CDR3 is CATSGRDGEQYF. The CDR3 DNA reads TGTGCCACCAGTGGTCGAGATGGCGAGCAGTACTTC.

This clonotype was picked up a small number of times. A much bigger clone sits one base away, suggesting this may be a read error. V usage is TRBV12-3 or TRBV12-4 and J usage is TRBJ2-1, with TRBD2 matching 8 bases. There are 15 residues in the CDR3. The V gene end was trimmed by 1 base and the J gene end by 9 bases; junction bases not matched to a gene: 8. CDR3 nucleotide sequence: TGTGCCAGCAGTTTAGGGACTACCCGGGGGGGTGAGCAGTTCTTC. Translating it yields CASSLGTTRGGEQFF.